Below are 12 T cell receptor beta chains sequenced from a single sample in a study of OX40 agonist ivuxolimab in advanced cancers. The library was obtained by the immunoSEQ multiplex PCR assay. Here the immuneACCESS table is served through TCRdb, limited to in-frame sequences with V and J called. Missing clones are a known gap in these copies; in checked studies unresolved V genes cover under half, and the rest lacks a known reason. The sample table records 77,000 or so clones; 80% to 95% of these occur just once. Jointly, the top ten make up around 0.32% of the sample. The sequenced sample was CD4+ or CD8+ T cells sorted from blood, obtained in a trial of the OX40 agonist ivuxolimab. These receptors all come from an adult with an advanced solid tumor such as melanoma, head and neck, liver or kidney cancer.

This rearrangement joins TRBV21-1 to TRBJ2-5; the table gives TRBD1 as D, unverified against the DNA. TRBV21-1 is tagged as a pseudogene. The CDR3 runs to 15 residues. Here the CDR3 DNA reads TGTGCCAGCAGCAATGGGACAGACCCGTGGGAGACCCAGTACTTC. Translating it yields CASSNGTDPWETQYF.

The rearrangement joins TRBV7-9 to TRBJ2-3; TRBD2 matches at 15 bases. Per the germline V gene, CDR1 is SEHNR and CDR2 is FQNEAQ (reference sequence). CDR3 length equals 16 residues. The V gene end was trimmed by 3 bases and the J gene end by 6 bases; junction bases not matched to a gene: 4. The CDR3: CASSLGLAGGLDTQYF. The DNA of the CDR3 is TGTGCCAGCAGCTTGGGACTAGCGGGGGGCCTGGATACGCAGTATTTT.

In this sample, this clone turned up once. This chain connects TRBV7-8 to TRBJ1-4; 7 bases agree with TRBD1. V lost 5 bases, J lost 0 bases, and 18 bases stayed unmatched. This CDR3 region has 20 residues. The germline CDR1 and CDR2 sequences are SGHVS and FQNEAQ. CDR3 nucleotides: TGTGCCAGCAGCCGGGCCAGACAGGGAGGTTTAGGTGCAACTAATGAAAAACTGTTTTTT. Protein sequence: CASSRARQGGLGATNEKLFF.

The chain links TRBV29-1 to TRBJ1-1, with D possibly being TRBD1 (5 bases). CDR1 is SQVTM and CDR2 is ANQGSEA in the germline V gene. V lost 7 bases and J lost 11, with 23 bases in between. This CDR3 has 13 residues. The CDR3 here is CSALGQQGLEAFF. The CDR3 DNA reads as TGCAGCGCGCTTGGTCAGCAGGGCTTGGAGGCTTTCTTT. The full variable domain, with the rest looked up from reference TRBV29-1 and TRBJ1-1, is SAVISQKPSRDICQRGTSLTIQCQVDSQVTMMFWYRQQPGQSLTLIATANQGSEATYESGFVIDKFPISRPNLTFSTLTVSNMSPEDSSIYLCSALGQQGLEAFFGQGTRLTVV.

The chain links TRBV5-1 to TRBJ2-1, with 8 nucleotides matching TRBD1. Germline lookup yields CDR1 SGHRS and CDR2 YFSETQ. V gave up 0 bases and J gave up 4 bases; unmatched junction bases: 3. The length of the CDR3 is 15 residues. The CDR3 region has the DNA TGCGCCAGCAGCTTGGCGGGACAGGCGTACAATGAGCAGTTCTTC. Its protein product is CASSLAGQAYNEQFF.

The CDR3 here is CASSLVSGGIQYF. The CDR3 region has the DNA TGTGCCAGCAGCTTGGTTAGCGGGGGGATCCAGTACTTC. This chain connects TRBV5-6 to TRBJ2-5; 10 bases align to TRBD2. There are 13 residues in the CDR3. Trimming removed 0 bases from V and 10 bases from J; junction bases left unmatched: 3. Per germline, CDR1 SGHDT and CDR2 YYEEEE.

The chain has TRBV4-2 and TRBJ1-3; D perhaps matches TRBD1 (5 bases). The CDR3 runs to 17 residues. V was trimmed by 2 bases and J by 0 bases, leaving 14 bases between them. The germline CDR1 and CDR2 sequences are LGHNA and YNFKEQ. In DNA, the CDR3 is TGTGCCAGCAGCCAACCTGACAGTGGTCTCTCTGGAAACACCATATATTTT. Protein sequence: CASSQPDSGLSGNTIYF.

This chain links TRBV28 with TRBJ1-2, with D uncertain. Trimming stripped 10 bases from V and 0 bases from J, with 15 bases between. Germline CDR1 MDHEN, CDR2 SYDVKM. The CDR3 is made up of 14 amino acids. The CDR3 sequence: CATAEIGPNYGYTF. The CDR3 region has the DNA TGTGCCACCGCGGAAATAGGGCCTAACTATGGCTACACCTTC.

The chain uses TRBV28 and TRBJ2-2; 9 bases align to TRBD2. V dropped 5 bases and J dropped 7; count of bases not matched to a gene: 8. The CDR3 totals 15 residues. Germline V gene lookup returns CDR1 MDHEN and CDR2 SYDVKM. This CDR3 reads CASSRSGSRVGELFF. CDR3 coding DNA: TGTGCCAGCAGTCGTAGCGGGAGCAGGGTCGGGGAGCTGTTTTTT.

The V call is TRBV18, the J call TRBJ2-2, with D possibly TRBD1 on 5 matching bases. Trimming left V 2 bases short and J 1 base short, with 11 bases between. CDR1 is KGHSH, CDR2 LQKENI, per germline. This CDR3 contains 16 residues. The CDR3 DNA follows: TGTGCCAGCTCACCAAGACGGCAGGGGAACACCGGGGAGCTGTTTTTT. Its protein is CASSPRRQGNTGELFF.

This rearrangement joins TRBV15 to TRBJ2-1; TRBD1 matches at 8 bases. V was clipped by 5 bases and J by 2 bases; unmatched bases: 5. Germline V gives CDR1 LNHNV, CDR2 YYDKDF (reference sequence). The CDR3 contains 15 residues. This CDR3 is CATSGTGGPYNEQFF. The CDR3 DNA reads as TGTGCCACCAGCGGTACAGGGGGGCCCTACAATGAGCAGTTCTTC. The variable domain in full, completed from reference TRBV15 and TRBJ2-1, reads DAMVIQNPRYQVTQFGKPVTLSCSQTLNHNVMYWYQQKSSQAPKLLFHYYDKDFNNEADTPDNFQSRRPNTSFCFLDIRSPGLGDTAMYLCATSGTGGPYNEQFFGPGTRLTVL.

The V gene is TRBV12-5, the J gene TRBJ1-1; D is undetermined. V was pared by 8 bases and J by 4 bases, with 14 bases between. Germline CDR1 is LGHNT and CDR2 is FRNRAP. The CDR3 covers 13 residues. The CDR3 is CASSGFPSTEAFF. In DNA form, the CDR3 reads TGTGCTAGTTCCGGGTTTCCAAGCACTGAAGCTTTCTTT.